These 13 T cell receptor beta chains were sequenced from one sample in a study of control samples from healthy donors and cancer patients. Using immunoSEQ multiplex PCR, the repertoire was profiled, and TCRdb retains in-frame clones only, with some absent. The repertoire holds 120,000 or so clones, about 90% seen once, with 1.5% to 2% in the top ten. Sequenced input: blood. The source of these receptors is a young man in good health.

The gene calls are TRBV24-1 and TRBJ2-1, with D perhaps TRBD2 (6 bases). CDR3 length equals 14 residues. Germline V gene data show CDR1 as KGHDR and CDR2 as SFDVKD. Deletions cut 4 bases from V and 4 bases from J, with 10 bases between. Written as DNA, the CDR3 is TGTGCCACCAGTGACGGGACTGTTTACAATGAGCAGTTCTTC. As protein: CATSDGTVYNEQFF.

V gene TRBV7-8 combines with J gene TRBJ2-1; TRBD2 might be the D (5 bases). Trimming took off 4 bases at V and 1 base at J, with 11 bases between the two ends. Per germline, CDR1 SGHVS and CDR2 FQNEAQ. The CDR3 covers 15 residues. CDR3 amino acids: CASSSQRLSYNEQFF. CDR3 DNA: TGTGCCAGCAGCTCTCAGCGGTTATCCTACAATGAGCAGTTCTTC.

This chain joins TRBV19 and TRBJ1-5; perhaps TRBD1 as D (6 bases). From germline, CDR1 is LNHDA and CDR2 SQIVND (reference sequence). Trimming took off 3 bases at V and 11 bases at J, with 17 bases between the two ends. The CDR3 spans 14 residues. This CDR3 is CASSMETGGLTQHF. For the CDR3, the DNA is TGTGCCAGTAGTATGGAGACAGGTGGACTGACCCAGCATTTT.

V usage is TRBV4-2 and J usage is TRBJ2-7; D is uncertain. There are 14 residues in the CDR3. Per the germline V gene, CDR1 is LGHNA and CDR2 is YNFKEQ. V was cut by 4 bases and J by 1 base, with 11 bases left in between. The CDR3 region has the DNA TGTGCCAGCAGCCGCGGCGGCGGATCCTACGAGCAGTACTTC. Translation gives CASSRGGGSYEQYF.

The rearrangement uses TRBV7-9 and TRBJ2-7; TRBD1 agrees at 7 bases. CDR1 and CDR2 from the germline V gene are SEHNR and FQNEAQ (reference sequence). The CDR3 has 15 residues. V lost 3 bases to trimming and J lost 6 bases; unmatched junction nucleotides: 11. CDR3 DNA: TGTGCCAGCAGCTTTTCGGAAAGGGGGCGCGGCGAGCAGTACTTC. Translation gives CASSFSERGRGEQYF. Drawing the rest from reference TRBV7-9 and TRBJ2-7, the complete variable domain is DTGVSQNPRHKITKRGQNVTFRCDPISEHNRLYWYRQTLGQGPEFLTYFQNEAQLEKSRLLSDRFSAERPKGSFSTLEIQRTEQGDSAMYLCASSFSERGRGEQYFGPGTRLTVT.

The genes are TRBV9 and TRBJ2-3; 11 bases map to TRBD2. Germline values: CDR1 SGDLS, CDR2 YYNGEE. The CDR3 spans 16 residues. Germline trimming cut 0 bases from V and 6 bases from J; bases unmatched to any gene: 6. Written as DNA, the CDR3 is TGTGCCAGCAGCGTAGAAGGACTAGCGGGTCCCGATACGCAGTATTTT. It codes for CASSVEGLAGPDTQYF.

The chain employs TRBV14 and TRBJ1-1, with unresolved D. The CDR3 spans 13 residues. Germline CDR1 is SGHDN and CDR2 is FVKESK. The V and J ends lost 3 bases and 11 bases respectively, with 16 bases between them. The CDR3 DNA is TGTGCCAGCAGCCACCTGGCGACTTCGGGGGCTTTCTTT. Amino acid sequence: CASSHLATSGAFF.

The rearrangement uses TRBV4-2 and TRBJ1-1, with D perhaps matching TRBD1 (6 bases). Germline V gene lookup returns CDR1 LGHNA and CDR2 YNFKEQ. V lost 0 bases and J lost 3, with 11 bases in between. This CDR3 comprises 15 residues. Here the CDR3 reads CASSQEGGRDTEAFF. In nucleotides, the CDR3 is TGTGCCAGCAGCCAAGAAGGGGGAAGGGACACTGAAGCTTTCTTT.

Here the CDR3 reads CATSRVPLSVVYNEQFF. The CDR3 DNA sequence: TGTGCCACCAGCAGAGTGCCCCTTAGCGTAGTATACAATGAGCAGTTCTTC. The V call is TRBV15, the J call TRBJ2-1; D might be TRBD2 (5 bases). V lost 1 base and J 4 bases, leaving 17 bases between the germline ends. The CDR3 runs 17 residues. In germline, CDR1 is LNHNV, CDR2 YYDKDF (reference sequence).

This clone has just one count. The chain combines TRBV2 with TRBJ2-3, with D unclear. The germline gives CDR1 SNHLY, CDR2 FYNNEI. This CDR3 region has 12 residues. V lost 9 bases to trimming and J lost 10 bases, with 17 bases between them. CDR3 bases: TGTGCCAGTTCACGAGACCCTCGCCCGCAGTATTTT. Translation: CASSRDPRPQYF.

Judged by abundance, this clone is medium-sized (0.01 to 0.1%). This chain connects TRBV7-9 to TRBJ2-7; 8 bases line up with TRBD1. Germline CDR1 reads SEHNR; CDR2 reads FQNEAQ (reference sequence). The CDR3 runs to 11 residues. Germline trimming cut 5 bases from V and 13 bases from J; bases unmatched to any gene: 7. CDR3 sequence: CASSRMDRAYF. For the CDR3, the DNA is TGTGCCAGCAGCCGGATGGACAGGGCCTACTTC. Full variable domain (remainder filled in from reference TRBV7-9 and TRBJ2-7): DTGVSQNPRHKITKRGQNVTFRCDPISEHNRLYWYRQTLGQGPEFLTYFQNEAQLEKSRLLSDRFSAERPKGSFSTLEIQRTEQGDSAMYLCASSRMDRAYFGPGTRLTVT.

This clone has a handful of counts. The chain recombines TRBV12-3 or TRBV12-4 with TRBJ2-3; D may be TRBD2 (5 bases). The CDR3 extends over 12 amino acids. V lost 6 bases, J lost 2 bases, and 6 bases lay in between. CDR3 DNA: TGTGCCAGCAGACGGGACACAGATACGCAGTATTTT. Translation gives CASRRDTDTQYF.

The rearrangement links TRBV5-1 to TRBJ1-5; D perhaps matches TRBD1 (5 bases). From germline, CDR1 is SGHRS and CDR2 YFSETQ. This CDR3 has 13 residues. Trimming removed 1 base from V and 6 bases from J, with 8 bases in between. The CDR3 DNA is TGCGCCAGCAGCTTGTGGGGGAGTCAGCCCCAGCATTTT. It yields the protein CASSLWGSQPQHF.